This record covers a single TCR beta chain. Its antigen remains unidentified. The germline V gene has CDR1 MNHNS and CDR2 SASEGT. The CDR3 has 14 residues. The junction had 6 bases not matched to a gene; V was cut back by 6 bases and J by 2 bases. A Clinical Activity Score of at least 3, a NOSPECS grade of at least 4 and a duration under 3 months were recorded in the ophthalmopathy patients. Diagnoses used clinical symptoms, serum thyroxine and TRAb, thyroid ultrasound and orbital computed tomography. The sample comes from a study of T cells in Graves' hyperthyroidism and ophthalmopathy. Study-level findings and limits: Most thyroid-expanded clonotypes above 0.001 were also found in blood.

TCR beta CDR3 sequences were amplified from RNA transcripts. First-round RT-PCR with HTBI primers amplified the TCR CDR3 region. TCRdb reprocessed the multiplex PCR reads with MiXCR, giving one entry per CDR3 protein. The profile shows 620,000 or so distinct CDR3 sequences, around 15% of them singletons. Sequencing was carried out using blood. J is TRBJ2-7 and V is TRBV6-1; 8 positions match TRBD2. This receptor was obtained from a woman in her forties or fifties with Graves' ophthalmopathy. The CDR3 nucleotides read TGTGCCAGCAGCTATAGCGGGACACCCTACGAGCAGTACTTC. Residues: CASSYSGTPYEQYF.